Below, 4 T cell receptor beta chains from the same sample are listed, as sequenced in a study of blood T cells in healthy people across ages (dated by TCRdb to between 2014 and 2017). Libraries were constructed by 5' RACE. The sample was run on an Illumina HiSeq 2500. A second PCR of 7 to 11 cycles was performed with a sample-barcoded 5' primer and a J-beta primer mix. In TCRdb, the public reads were trimmed at Q25 with fastp and aligned with MiXCR, with productive beta chains retained. Rows are combined by CDR3 protein, so each entry shows the most common genes and DNA. The table for this sample lists about 1,500,000 distinct CDR3 sequences; roughly 40% of them were counted only once. Roughly 7.9% of the sample is held by the ten biggest clonotypes. Sequenced: blood. The origin of the receptors is a woman aged 18-30 years in good health.

This chain uses TRBV9 with TRBJ2-1; 8 nucleotides align to TRBD2. J was trimmed by 4 bases and V by 3 bases; bases with no gene match: 12. This CDR3 comprises 17 residues. Per the germline V gene, CDR1 is SGDLS and CDR2 is YYNGEE. The CDR3: CASSEALSGGIYNEQFF. CDR3 coding DNA: TGTGCCAGCAGCGAGGCCCTGAGCGGGGGAATTTACAATGAGCAGTTCTTC.

This clonotype was found a few times. The V call is TRBV12-3 or TRBV12-4, the J call TRBJ1-6; D perhaps matches TRBD1 (5 bases). The V end was cut by 1 base, the J end by 11 bases, with 9 bases between. The CDR3 has 13 amino acids. CDR3 bases: TGTGCCAGCAGTTTAGAGGGGTGGGCACCCCTCCACTTT. Its translation: CASSLEGWAPLHF.

In DNA form, the CDR3 reads TGTGCCAGCAGCTCGGACCCCGGACGGCCCCTCCACTTT. Its protein is CASSSDPGRPLHF. The chain links TRBV5-5 to TRBJ1-6; the D is unclear. Germline lookup yields CDR1 SGHKS and CDR2 YYEKEE (reference sequence). V gave up 3 bases and J gave up 13 bases, with 14 bases separating them. The CDR3 has 13 amino acids.

This clonotype was counted only a few times. The rearrangement uses TRBV20-1 and TRBJ2-3, with TRBD2 identical over 8 bases. CDR1 and CDR2 (germline): DFQATT, SNEGSKA (reference sequence). CDR3 size: 14 residues. J lost 1 base, V lost 6 bases, and 6 bases had no gene match. The CDR3 reads CSALSGRGTDTQYF. Written as DNA, the CDR3 is TGCAGTGCCTTAAGCGGGAGAGGCACAGATACGCAGTATTTT.